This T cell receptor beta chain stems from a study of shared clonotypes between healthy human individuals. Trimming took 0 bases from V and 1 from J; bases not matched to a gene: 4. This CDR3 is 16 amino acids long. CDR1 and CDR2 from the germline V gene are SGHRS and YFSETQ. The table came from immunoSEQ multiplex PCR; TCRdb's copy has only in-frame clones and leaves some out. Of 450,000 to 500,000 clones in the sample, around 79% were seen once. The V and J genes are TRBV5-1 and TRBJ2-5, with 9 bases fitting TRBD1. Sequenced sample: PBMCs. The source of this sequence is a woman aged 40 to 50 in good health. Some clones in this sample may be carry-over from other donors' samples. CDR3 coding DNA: TGCGCCAGCAGCTTGGCCTGGGACAGGGCCCAAGAGACCCAGTACTTC. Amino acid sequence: CASSLAWDRAQETQYF.